The 21 T cell receptor beta chains below all came from one sample that was sequenced in a study of technical replicates of blood from a few donors. Here immunoSEQ multiplex PCR was the method, and the copy in TCRdb shows in-frame clones only, minus some. The sample includes about 97,000 clones, 95% to 96% seen only once; the top ten take 0.2% to 0.25%. The sample comprised T cells isolated from PBMCs. The source of these receptors is a human donor in good health.

The chain couples TRBV7-9 to TRBJ2-7; TRBD1 might be the D (5 bases). Trimming shortened V by 4 bases and J by 6 bases, and 16 bases separated the two germline ends. There are 14 residues in the CDR3. Per the germline V gene, CDR1 is SEHNR and CDR2 is FQNEAQ (reference sequence). The CDR3 loop reads CASSSSFTRVEQYF. In DNA, the CDR3 is TGTGCCAGCAGCTCCAGCTTTACCAGGGTCGAGCAGTACTTC.

The chain links TRBV9 to TRBJ2-7; 13 nucleotides agree with TRBD2. Germline CDR1 and CDR2: SGDLS and YYNGEE. The V and J ends lost 3 bases and 2 bases, in that order; junction bases with no gene match: 2. The CDR3 has 15 amino acids. The chain's CDR3 is CASSGGTSGTYEQYF. The DNA of the CDR3 is TGTGCCAGCAGCGGCGGGACTAGCGGGACCTACGAGCAGTACTTC.

The rearrangement links TRBV27 to TRBJ2-7; the D gene is possibly TRBD2 (6 bases). The length of the CDR3 is 18 residues. V dropped 2 bases and J dropped 0 bases, with 20 bases sitting between them. Germline V lookup: CDR1 MNHEY, CDR2 SMNVEV (reference sequence). The CDR3 region is CASSLRGSAEPSSYEQYF. The CDR3 nucleotides are TGTGCCAGCAGTTTACGGGGGAGCGCTGAACCGAGCTCCTACGAGCAGTACTTC.

This chain joins TRBV9 and TRBJ2-3, with D perhaps TRBD1 (6 bases). The CDR3 contains 16 residues. The V end lost 1 base, the J end lost 5 bases, and 17 bases lay between the germline ends. The germline V gene has CDR1 SGDLS and CDR2 YYNGEE. CDR3 residues: CASSVQGNWAGDTQYF. In DNA, the CDR3 is TGTGCCAGCAGCGTACAGGGGAATTGGGCCGGAGATACGCAGTATTTT.

V gene TRBV4-1 combines with J gene TRBJ2-1, with 7 bases that match TRBD1. V lost 6 bases and J lost 3; bases outside the gene matches: 2. The CDR3 is 13 residues long. CDR1 is MGHRA, CDR2 YSYEKL, per germline. The CDR3 DNA follows: TGCGCCAGCAGTCGGGACAGCTACAATGAGCAGTTCTTC. Translation gives CASSRDSYNEQFF.

The V gene is TRBV5-1, the J gene TRBJ2-1; TRBD2 aligns across 12 bases. J gave up 12 bases and V 0 bases, and 10 bases lay outside the gene matches. Per germline, CDR1 SGHRS and CDR2 YFSETQ. This CDR3 is built from 16 residues. CDR3 region: CASSLASGRADFGQFF. In nucleotides, the CDR3 is TGCGCCAGCAGCTTGGCTAGCGGGAGGGCCGACTTTGGGCAGTTCTTC.

The CDR3 loop is CASSDPLAGALDTQYF. CDR3 nucleotide sequence: TGTGCCAGCAGCGACCCTCTAGCGGGGGCATTGGATACCCAGTACTTC. The chain joins TRBV9 to TRBJ2-5; 10 bases line up with TRBD2. The CDR3 covers 16 residues. Per the germline V gene, CDR1 is SGDLS and CDR2 is YYNGEE. V lost 3 bases and J lost 8; bases outside the gene matches: 13.

This chain uses TRBV18 with TRBJ1-1, with D perhaps TRBD1 (6 bases). Between the trimmed V and J ends, which lost 2 bases and 0 bases, there was a span of 7 bases. The germline CDR1 and CDR2 sequences are KGHSH and LQKENI. The CDR3 consists of 14 residues. The CDR3 DNA is TGTGCCAGCTCACCAGGACAGCTGAACACTGAAGCTTTCTTT. It encodes CASSPGQLNTEAFF.

V is TRBV28 and J is TRBJ1-2; no clear D. This CDR3 is built from 12 residues. Deletions cut 4 bases from V and 4 bases from J, with 7 bases between. CDR1 and CDR2 from the germline V gene are MDHEN and SYDVKM. The chain's CDR3 is CASSSKPYGYTF. CDR3 DNA sequence: TGTGCCAGCAGTTCAAAGCCCTATGGCTACACCTTC.

The CDR3 nucleotides read TGCGCCAGCGGCCCCCGCGGGAGGGGACCCTACAATGAGCAGTTCTTC. This sequence encodes CASGPRGRGPYNEQFF. V and J are TRBV4-1 and TRBJ2-1, with 9 bases matching TRBD2. CDR1 and CDR2 from the germline V gene are MGHRA and YSYEKL. The ends lost 8 bases at V and 2 bases at J; junction bases unmatched: 10. This CDR3 is 16 amino acids long.

The chain couples TRBV15 to TRBJ2-7; 8 bases line up with TRBD1. V trimming: 4 bases; J trimming: 2 bases; junction bases outside the gene matches: 4. CDR1 and CDR2 (germline): LNHNV, YYDKDF (reference sequence). This CDR3 comprises 14 residues. The CDR3, as DNA: TGTGCCACCAGCAATGCAGGGGGCACCTACGAGCAGTACTTC. This gives the protein CATSNAGGTYEQYF.

The chain is built from TRBV5-5 and TRBJ2-1; perhaps TRBD2 as D (5 bases). The length of the CDR3 is 17 residues. Deletions cut 6 bases from V and 0 bases from J, with 19 bases between. CDR1 and CDR2 (germline): SGHKS, YYEKEE (reference sequence). In DNA form, the CDR3 reads TGTGCCAGCAACCAGAATCCGGTAGGGAGCTCCTACAATGAGCAGTTCTTC. This gives the protein CASNQNPVGSSYNEQFF.

This chain connects TRBV19 to TRBJ1-1; 7 bases are shared with TRBD1. Germline V gives CDR1 LNHDA, CDR2 SQIVND (reference sequence). The V and J ends lost 6 bases and 0 bases, in that order; junction bases with no gene match: 16. The CDR3 consists of 18 residues. CDR3 loop: CASSLSPSQGQLNTEAFF. For the CDR3, the DNA is TGTGCCAGTAGCCTTAGTCCCTCCCAGGGACAGTTGAACACTGAAGCTTTCTTT.

This clone was seen only once. The chain links TRBV11-2 to TRBJ2-1, with 10 bases lining up with TRBD2. V trimming: 3 bases; J trimming: 2 bases; junction bases outside the gene matches: 13. CDR1 and CDR2 from the germline V gene are SGHAT and FQNNGV. The CDR3 is 19 amino acids. CDR3 nucleotides: TGTGCCAGCAGCTTTCGTGATAGCGGGAGGTCCCCCCCCTACAATGAGCAGTTCTTC. Amino acids: CASSFRDSGRSPPYNEQFF.

The chain joins TRBV6-6 to TRBJ2-1; tentative D call: TRBD2 (5 bases). Trimming pared 6 bases from V and 10 bases from J, leaving 13 bases between. The CDR3 has 12 residues. The V gene's germline CDR1 is MNHNY and CDR2 SVGAGI (reference sequence). CDR3 in DNA: TGTGCCAGCAGCCGGGAAAAATGGGAGCAGTTCTTC. It is translated as CASSREKWEQFF.

This clone came up once. The V and J genes are TRBV19 and TRBJ2-2, with a weak D call TRBD1 (5 bases). The CDR3 is 14 residues long. Deletions cut 4 bases from V and 0 bases from J, with 6 bases between. Germline-derived CDR1 and CDR2 are LNHDA and SQIVND (reference sequence). CDR3 nucleotide sequence: TGTGCCAGTAGTAAGACAGCGAACACCGGGGAGCTGTTTTTT. This gives the protein CASSKTANTGELFF.

The CDR3 coding sequence is TGTGCCAGCAGCTTAGATGTTGGCGGGGAGACCCAGTACTTC. It encodes CASSLDVGGETQYF. This sequence joins TRBV7-6 and TRBJ2-5; tentatively, D is TRBD2 (5 bases). The V and J ends lost 1 base and 5 bases respectively, with 11 bases between them. Germline CDR1 is SGHVS and CDR2 is FNYEAQ. The CDR3 length is 14 residues.

The chain is built from TRBV27 and TRBJ2-7; TRBD1 matches 8 bases. The germline gives CDR1 MNHEY, CDR2 SMNVEV (reference sequence). This CDR3 has 15 residues. The V gene end was trimmed by 5 bases and the J gene end by 5 bases; junction bases not matched to a gene: 11. In DNA form, the CDR3 reads TGTGCCAGCAGTCTCTCGGACAGGGAAGGCCACGAGCAGTACTTC. Amino acids: CASSLSDREGHEQYF.

This clone was observed a handful of times. The chain links TRBV10-1 to TRBJ2-3, with a possible D match to TRBD2 (6 bases). Germline CDR1 and CDR2: WNHNN and SYGVQD (reference sequence). The CDR3 consists of 16 residues. Trimming pared 4 bases from V and 5 bases from J, leaving 19 bases between. CDR3 loop: CASSGGAAGEVDTQYF. The CDR3, as DNA: TGCGCCAGCAGTGGCGGTGCAGCGGGCGAGGTAGATACGCAGTATTTT.

The rearrangement joins TRBV2 to TRBJ1-5, with D tentatively TRBD1 (6 bases). Germline CDR1 and CDR2: SNHLY and FYNNEI. CDR3 size: 15 residues. The V end lost 6 bases, the J end lost 4 bases, and 16 bases lay between the germline ends. This chain's CDR3 is CASSKSTGRNQPQHF. The CDR3 bases are TGTGCCAGCAGCAAATCGACAGGCAGGAATCAGCCCCAGCATTTT.

V is TRBV7-6 and J is TRBJ2-2, with TRBD2 identical over 7 bases. The germline V gene has CDR1 SGHVS and CDR2 FNYEAQ. CDR3 length: 17 residues. J was trimmed by 4 bases and V by 0 bases; bases with no gene match: 8. The CDR3 region is CASSLAVSREFTGELFF. DNA of the CDR3: TGTGCCAGCAGCTTAGCCGTCTCGCGGGAGTTCACCGGGGAGCTGTTTTTT.